This TCR beta chain was recovered during a study of cytomegalovirus exposure and HLA in healthy donors. Study-wide points: DRB1 had the most TCR associations and HLA-C the fewest, a later analysis found, with rates varying by HLA locus. Equally common other TCR beta chains were less clonally expanded than HLA-associated ones, a later analysis found. Within an earlier analysis, most TCR beta V segments proved productive either about 90% or about 30% of the time. The authors enumerated 164 TCR beta chains as linked to cytomegalovirus.

The PCR was carried out with 60 Vbeta primers and 13 Jbeta primers. Clones were sequenced by immunoSEQ multiplex PCR, and TCRdb holds only the in-frame ones, with some missing. Among approximately 180,000 clones listed, under 90% were seen once. Germline lookup yields CDR1 SGHDT and CDR2 YYEEEE. The CDR3 is 13 amino acids. J lost 6 bases, V lost 5 bases, and 5 bases had no gene match. As regards this clone: Its antigen is unknown.

Sequencing was performed on PBMCs. The TCR was taken from a man aged 25 to 45 in good health and CMV-seropositive. This sequence joins TRBV5-6 and TRBJ1-1, with 9 bases that match TRBD1. For the CDR3, the DNA is TGTGCCAGCAGGGGACAGGGTTGGGCTGAAGCTTTCTTT. Amino acids: CASRGQGWAEAFF.